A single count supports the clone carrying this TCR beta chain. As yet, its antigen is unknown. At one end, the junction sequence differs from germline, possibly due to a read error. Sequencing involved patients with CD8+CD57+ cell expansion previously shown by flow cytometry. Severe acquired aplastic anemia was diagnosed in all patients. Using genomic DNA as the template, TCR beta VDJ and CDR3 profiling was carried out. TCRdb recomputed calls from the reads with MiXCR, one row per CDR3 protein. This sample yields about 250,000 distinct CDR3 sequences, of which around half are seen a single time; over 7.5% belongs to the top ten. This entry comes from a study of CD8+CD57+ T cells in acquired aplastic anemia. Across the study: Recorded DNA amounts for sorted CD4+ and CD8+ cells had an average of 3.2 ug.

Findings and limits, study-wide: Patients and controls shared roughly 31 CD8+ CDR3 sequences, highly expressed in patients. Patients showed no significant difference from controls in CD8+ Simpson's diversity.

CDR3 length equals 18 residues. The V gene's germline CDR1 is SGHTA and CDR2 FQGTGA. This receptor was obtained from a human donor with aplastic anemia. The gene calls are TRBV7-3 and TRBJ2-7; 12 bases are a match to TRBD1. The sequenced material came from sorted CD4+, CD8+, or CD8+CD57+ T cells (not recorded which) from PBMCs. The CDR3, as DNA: TGCGCCAGCAGCCAAGATGGGACAGGGGGCTCCTTAGGCTACGAGCAGTACTTC. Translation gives CASSQDGTGGSLGYEQYF.